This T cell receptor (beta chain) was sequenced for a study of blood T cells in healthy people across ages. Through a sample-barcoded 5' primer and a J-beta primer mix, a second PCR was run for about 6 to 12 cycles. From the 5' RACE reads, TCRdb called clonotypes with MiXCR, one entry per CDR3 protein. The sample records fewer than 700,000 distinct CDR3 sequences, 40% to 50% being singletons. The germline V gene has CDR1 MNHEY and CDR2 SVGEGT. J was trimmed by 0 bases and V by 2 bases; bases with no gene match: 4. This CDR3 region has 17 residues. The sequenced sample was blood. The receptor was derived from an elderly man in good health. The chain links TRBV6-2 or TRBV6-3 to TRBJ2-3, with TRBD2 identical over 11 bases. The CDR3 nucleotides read TGTGCCAGCAGTTACGCCCTAGCGGGGGGAAGCACAGATACGCAGTATTTT. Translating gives CASSYALAGGSTDTQYF.